This T cell receptor (beta chain) is drawn from a study of shared clonotypes between healthy human individuals. Broader study findings: Non-shared clonotypes had lower generation probabilities than those shared by all four donors. Some naive CD4 clonotypes, 4.5% to 5.5%, turned up in common across a few donors.

V trimming: 3 bases; J trimming: 2 bases; junction bases outside the gene matches: 5. CDR1 LGHNA and CDR2 YSLEER come from the germline V gene. The CDR3 is 15 residues long. Turning to this clone: The target antigen is unknown.

Profiling relied on immunoSEQ multiplex PCR, and the TCRdb table lists in-frame clones only, not all of them. The sample has around 1 million clones, approximately 80% seen once. The clonotype comes from a man aged 18 to 29 in good health. The genes are TRBV4-3 and TRBJ2-7, with 9 bases aligning to TRBD1. Material for sequencing was memory CD4+ T cells sorted from blood. Noted subset: CD45RA-negative fraction. The CDR3 region is CASSQRQGGTYEQYF. For the CDR3, the DNA is TGCGCCAGCAGCCAGCGACAGGGGGGGACCTACGAGCAGTACTTC.